The 26 T cell receptor beta chains presented below share a single source sample, sequenced in a study of human T cells and chemical hapten exposure. A single record per CDR3 protein comes from TCRdb applying MiXCR to the RACE reads. Among about 51,000 distinct CDR3 sequences listed, roughly a tenth were seen once. The time point denotes: pre-sensitization, week 0. Treatment given: therapeutic diphenylcyclopropenone sensitization with weekly scalp DPC. The sequences come from whole blood, collected in connection with sensitization to the hapten diphenylcyclopropenone (DPC). The receptors were gathered from a woman between 40 and 50 years old with alopecia areata. Some clones in this sample may be carry-over from other donors' samples.

The chain couples TRBV28 to TRBJ1-6; 7 positions match TRBD1. Germline CDR1 is MDHEN and CDR2 is SYDVKM. This CDR3 spans 15 amino acids. V lost 8 bases and J lost 7; bases outside the gene matches: 11. The CDR3 bases are TGTGCCAGCTACGCACAGGGACAGAGGAATTCACCCCTCCACTTT. As protein: CASYAQGQRNSPLHF.

This clonotype was found many times. The chain carries TRBV3-1 and TRBJ2-2, with D unresolved. The CDR3 length is 13 residues. V was cut by 10 bases and J by 7 bases, with 16 bases left in between. The germline CDR1 and CDR2 sequences are LGHDT and YNNKEL (reference sequence). The CDR3 loop reads CAITTVRNGELFF. For the CDR3, the DNA is TGTGCCATTACGACGGTGCGGAACGGGGAGCTGTTTTTT.

This clonotype appeared many times. V gene TRBV28 combines with J gene TRBJ2-7; possible D gene TRBD2, 5 bases. Germline V lookup: CDR1 MDHEN, CDR2 SYDVKM. V gave up 3 bases and J gave up 3 bases, with 12 bases separating them. The CDR3 extends over 14 amino acids. In DNA, the CDR3 is TGTGCCAGCAGTTTTAGGGTCCGGGGCTACGAGCAGTACTTC. Its protein product is CASSFRVRGYEQYF.

The table lists this clonotype with a few counts. This chain joins TRBV20-1 and TRBJ2-1; 7 nucleotides align to TRBD1. The CDR3 totals 14 residues. Germline loops: CDR1 DFQATT, CDR2 SNEGSKA (reference sequence). Trimming cost V 6 bases and J 2 bases; bases outside gene matches: 7. The CDR3 here is CSATGTVAYNEQFF. Written as DNA, the CDR3 is TGCAGTGCAACCGGGACAGTGGCCTACAATGAGCAGTTCTTC.

This clonotype was counted a few times. The V call is TRBV7-2, the J call TRBJ1-3; 8 bases match TRBD1. V dropped 5 bases and J dropped 1; count of bases not matched to a gene: 7. The CDR3 extends over 16 amino acids. Germline CDR1 reads SGHTA; CDR2 reads FQGNSA. CDR3 protein: CASSRGQGFSGNTIYF. The CDR3, as DNA: TGTGCCAGCAGCCGCGGACAGGGATTTTCTGGAAACACCATATATTTT.

The chain joins TRBV3-1 to TRBJ2-5, with D hard to call. The CDR3 is 14 residues long. Germline CDR1 reads LGHDT; CDR2 reads YNNKEL (reference sequence). V lost 1 base to trimming and J lost 7 bases, with 13 bases between them. CDR3 nucleotides: TGTGCCAGCAGCCAAGGGCCCAGCTATGGGACCCAGTACTTC. It specifies CASSQGPSYGTQYF.

This chain links TRBV2 with TRBJ2-3; 12 bases are shared with TRBD2. CDR3 length: 16 residues. V shed 7 bases, J shed 4 bases, and the junction held 9 bases outside the gene matches. Germline V gives CDR1 SNHLY, CDR2 FYNNEI. As DNA, the CDR3 is TGTGCCAGCACCGGCAAGACTAGCGGGAGTCCAGATACGCAGTATTTT. It encodes CASTGKTSGSPDTQYF. Full variable domain (missing parts from reference TRBV2 and TRBJ2-3): EPEVTQTPSHQVTQMGQEVILRCVPISNHLYFYWYRQILGQKVEFLVSFYNNEISEKSEIFDDQFSVERPDGSNFTLKIRSTKLEDSAMYFCASTGKTSGSPDTQYFGPGTRLTVL.

Many counts were recorded for this clonotype. The CDR3 reads CASSPPGLAGGPRHNEQFF. The CDR3 DNA reads TGTGCCAGCTCACCACCGGGCCTAGCGGGGGGCCCTCGACACAATGAGCAGTTCTTC. The rearrangement joins TRBV18 to TRBJ2-1; 11 positions match TRBD2. V shed 0 bases, J shed 5 bases, and the junction held 12 bases outside the gene matches. Per the germline V gene, CDR1 is KGHSH and CDR2 is LQKENI. This CDR3 contains 19 residues.

V and J are TRBV7-9 and TRBJ1-1; D is unresolved. The CDR3 has 15 amino acids. Germline CDR1 and CDR2: SEHNR and FQNEAQ (reference sequence). Trimming cost V 10 bases and J 1 base, with 19 bases left between them. Here the CDR3 reads CATKPPWVENTEAFF. The CDR3 DNA is TGTGCCACCAAACCCCCGTGGGTAGAGAACACTGAAGCTTTCTTT.

This clonotype was counted many times. As DNA, the CDR3 is TGCAGCGTTGCTTTGGGCAGAAAATCAGATACGCAGTATTTT. Protein product: CSVALGRKSDTQYF. This chain joins TRBV29-1 and TRBJ2-3; no reliable D call. The ends were cut back, 4 bases at V and 4 bases at J, with 15 bases in the middle. The CDR3 covers 14 residues. Germline lookup yields CDR1 SQVTM and CDR2 ANQGSEA.

The V call is TRBV30, the J call TRBJ2-7; D remains ambiguous. The V and J ends lost 0 bases and 1 base respectively, with 10 bases between them. Germline CDR1 reads GTSNPN; CDR2 reads SVGIG (reference sequence). CDR3 length: 14 amino acids. CDR3 DNA: TGTGCCTGGAGTGTACTCGCAGGTTCCTACGAGCAGTACTTC. Encoded protein: CAWSVLAGSYEQYF.

This clonotype came up many times. CDR3 sequence reads: CSATDRALSYEQYF. CDR3 nucleotide sequence: TGCAGTGCTACCGACAGGGCCCTCTCCTACGAGCAGTACTTC. The chain couples TRBV20-1 to TRBJ2-7; 7 positions match TRBD1. Germline V lookup: CDR1 DFQATT, CDR2 SNEGSKA (reference sequence). CDR3 size: 14 residues. The trim removed 4 bases at V and 0 bases at J, leaving 6 bases unmatched.

This clonotype was seen ten or more times. The chain couples TRBV28 to TRBJ2-7; the D is unclear. CDR1 and CDR2 from the germline V gene are MDHEN and SYDVKM. CDR3 length: 12 amino acids. V lost 3 bases and J lost 6, with 9 bases in between. The chain's CDR3 is CASSFSYSEQYF. DNA of the CDR3: TGTGCCAGCAGTTTTAGTTATAGCGAGCAGTACTTC.

This clonotype was observed at least ten times. The J gene is TRBJ2-1, the V gene TRBV28; no reliable D call. Between the trimmed V and J ends, which lost 2 bases and 6 bases, there was a span of 14 bases. The germline V gene has CDR1 MDHEN and CDR2 SYDVKM. The CDR3 is 15 residues long. The CDR3 spells CASSLIPSTINEQFF. The CDR3 DNA reads as TGTGCCAGCAGTTTAATCCCCTCTACTATCAATGAGCAGTTCTTC. Filled out from reference TRBV28 and TRBJ2-1, the complete variable domain reads DVKVTQSSRYLVKRTGEKVFLECVQDMDHENMFWYRQDPGLGLRLIYFSYDVKMKEKGDIPEGYSVSREKKERFSLILESASTNQTSMYLCASSLIPSTINEQFFGPGTRLTVL.

This clonotype was seen more than once but under ten times. DNA for the CDR3: TGTGCCAGCAGTTTTAGCGGGGGAACCGAGAGCGGGGAGCTGTTTTTT. Translated, it gives CASSFSGGTESGELFF. The gene calls are TRBV5-4 and TRBJ2-2; 9 positions agree with TRBD2. Germline V gene data show CDR1 as SGHNT and CDR2 as YYREEE (reference sequence). Germline trimming cut 5 bases from V and 7 bases from J; bases unmatched to any gene: 12. This CDR3 has 16 residues.

This clonotype was recorded at least ten times. This chain links TRBV5-1 with TRBJ2-3; 8 positions match TRBD2. CDR3 length: 16 residues. V lost 0 bases, J lost 3 bases, and 6 bases stayed unmatched. Looked up from germline, CDR1 is SGHRS and CDR2 is YFSETQ. This CDR3 reads CASSLVGLARTDTQYF. The CDR3, as DNA: TGCGCCAGCAGCTTGGTCGGACTAGCCAGAACAGATACGCAGTATTTT.

There are many counts of this clonotype. No DNA is shown, since the ends of the CDR3 on it are uncertain; the CDR3 is the one TCRdb lists. The genes are TRBV12-3 or TRBV12-4 and TRBJ2-7; no check of the table's D call, TRBD1, against the DNA was made. 11 amino acids form the CDR3, both terminal residues included. CDR3 sequence: CASSVGTGAIF.

The chain links TRBV7-2 to TRBJ1-2; D gene unclear. Per the germline V gene, CDR1 is SGHTA and CDR2 is FQGNSA. The CDR3 sequence is 13 residues long. V gave up 5 bases and J gave up 13 bases, with 20 bases separating them. The CDR3 reads CASSPQSRESLTF. CDR3 DNA: TGTGCCAGCAGCCCCCAATCGAGGGAAAGTCTCACCTTC.

This clonotype came up many times. The CDR3 sequence: CSVEKQPKETQYF. The CDR3 DNA reads as TGCAGCGTTGAGAAACAGCCAAAAGAGACCCAGTACTTC. The rearrangement joins TRBV29-1 to TRBJ2-5; D unresolved. This CDR3 comprises 13 residues. Per the germline V gene, CDR1 is SQVTM and CDR2 is ANQGSEA. V was trimmed by 3 bases and J by 3 bases, leaving 11 bases between them.

This clonotype was picked up many times. This chain joins TRBV6-6 and TRBJ2-7, with unresolved D. Deletions cut 0 bases from V and 5 bases from J, with 11 bases between. The germline CDR1 and CDR2 sequences are MNHNY and SVGAGI (reference sequence). The CDR3 is made up of 14 amino acids. CDR3 DNA: TGTGCCAGCAGTTACTCATCCTCCGGCCACGAGCAGTACTTC. This codes for CASSYSSSGHEQYF.

The chain recombines TRBV28 with TRBJ1-2; D is possibly TRBD1 (5 bases). The CDR3 covers 14 residues. Germline lookup yields CDR1 MDHEN and CDR2 SYDVKM. V lost 8 bases to trimming and J lost 5 bases, with 18 bases between them. This CDR3 reads CASGTPAQHYGYTF. The CDR3 nucleotides read TGTGCCAGCGGGACCCCCGCACAACATTATGGCTACACCTTC.

Ten or more counts support this clonotype. The J gene is TRBJ2-7, the V gene TRBV4-1, with 9 bases fitting TRBD1. Germline CDR1 reads MGHRA; CDR2 reads YSYEKL. J was trimmed by 0 bases and V by 4 bases; bases with no gene match: 7. The CDR3 totals 16 residues. CDR3 nucleotide sequence: TGCGCCAGCAGCCGATGGACAGGGGATCGCTCCTACGAGCAGTACTTC. Translated, it gives CASSRWTGDRSYEQYF.

This clonotype appeared a few times. This chain links TRBV5-1 with TRBJ2-7; TRBD1 matches at 8 bases. J lost 2 bases, V lost 4 bases, and 14 bases had no gene match. Per the germline V gene, CDR1 is SGHRS and CDR2 is YFSETQ. This CDR3 spans 17 amino acids. CDR3 region: CASSQHKVQGETYEQYF. DNA of the CDR3: TGCGCCAGCAGCCAACATAAGGTACAGGGGGAAACCTACGAGCAGTACTTC.

Many counts were recorded for this clonotype. The chain recombines TRBV29-1 with TRBJ2-3; 11 bases match TRBD1. CDR3 length: 13 amino acids. Per germline, CDR1 SQVTM and CDR2 ANQGSEA. Trimming removed 7 bases from V and 5 bases from J; junction bases left unmatched: 5. For the CDR3, the DNA is TGCAGCGGATGGGACAGGGGGAGAGATACGCAGTATTTT. Encoded protein: CSGWDRGRDTQYF.

This clonotype was seen repeatedly, ten times or more. This rearrangement joins TRBV28 to TRBJ2-7; the D gene is possibly TRBD2 (6 bases). The germline V gene encodes CDR1 MDHEN and CDR2 SYDVKM. This CDR3 contains 17 residues. Trimming cost V 6 bases and J 4 bases, with 25 bases left between them. DNA of the CDR3: TGTGCCAGCAGGTCGTCCGGGACTCCCATCCGGGTGTACGAGCAGTACTTC. Its protein product is CASRSSGTPIRVYEQYF.

There are a few counts of this clonotype. The CDR3 DNA follows: TGCAGTTATAGCCGGGACAGGGGACAGCCCCAGCATTTT. Translated, it gives CSYSRDRGQPQHF. V and J are TRBV29-1 and TRBJ1-5, with 10 bases that match TRBD1. CDR3 length: 13 residues. Germline assignment: CDR1 SQVTM and CDR2 ANQGSEA.